This T cell receptor (beta chain) emerged from a study of blood T cells in healthy people across ages (dated by TCRdb to between 2014 and 2017). Background on the whole study: In model experiments, roughly one uniquely barcoded TCR beta cDNA molecule per two T cells was captured by template switching. Using deep sequencing normalized with unique cDNA molecular identifiers, the study measured how TCR beta repertoire diversity changes with age. Four age groups were formed from the donors: young (average about 15 years), middle-aged (approximately 41), aged (under 70) and long-lived (more than 75). Donors of different ages were randomly distributed across sequencing lanes to avoid experimental bias. For two donors (one aged 18 to 29 and one aged 80 or older), the study analyzed two additional independent replicas of 1 million unique cDNA reads from the same blood draw.

For this clonotype: Its antigen specificity is not known. Base qualities are not recorded, but no much larger clone differs from it by a single base.

To prepare the library, 5' RACE was applied. Sequencing was carried out with an Illumina HiSeq 2500. A second PCR of roughly 7 to 12 cycles was run with a J-beta primer mix and a sample-barcoded 5' primer. A template-switch 5' adaptor carrying 12 random nucleotides introduced a unique molecular identifier onto each TCR beta cDNA molecule. Each sample yielded at least 3 million CDR3-containing paired-end reads. The Mint cDNA synthesis kit, primed by a TRBC-specific oligonucleotide, was used to synthesize first-strand cDNA from all RNA. Following uracil-DNA glycosylase treatment, a first 18-cycle PCR with universal primers M1SS and BC2_uni_R was performed on all cDNA. The authors' analysis ran thus. For normalization, 1 million high-quality reads, each with a distinct molecular identifier, were randomly selected from each sample. Instead of being binned into consensus sequences, reads with shared molecular identifiers were discarded. MiTCR, with a Q25 quality threshold and the strictest error-elimination algorithm, was used for CDR3 identification, clonotype clustering and error correction. A nonparametric unseen species model with Euler transformation was used to estimate a lower bound on total TCR beta diversity. TCRdb trimmed the raw reads at Q25, called clones with MiXCR and kept productive beta chains. Rows with one shared CDR3 protein collapse into an entry with the most common genes and DNA. The V and J calls and clone size are TCRdb's, not the authors'. The sample table holds about 1.6 million distinct CDR3 sequences, of which roughly a third were seen once. Roughly 12% of the sample belongs to the ten largest clones.

The 39 donors, aged 6 to 90 years, were systemically healthy Caucasian individuals from Russia. Each donor gave roughly 9.5 milliliters of peripheral blood, collected into EDTA-treated Vacutainer tubes. PBMCs were isolated by Ficoll-Paque density-gradient centrifugation, with at least 6 million obtained per sample. Trizol reagent was used to extract total RNA from PBMCs, with at least 5 micrograms per sample. Naive CD45RAhigh/CD27high T cell percentages were measured by flow cytometry on a PBMC aliquot from every donor. General conclusions and limits of the study: As age increased, observed TCR beta diversity per million T cells dropped in a roughly linear way, and a significant reduction was already evident by age about 40. Because donor CMV infection status was unknown, age-related changes in expanded clonotypes were potentially confounded. The long-lived group showed more naive CD4+ T cells, fewer expanded clones and increased TCR diversity than the aged group, suggesting age selection. Bulk unsorted PBMC profiling prevented conclusive comparison of naive and antigen-experienced compartments. Observed TCR beta diversity correlated strongly with the percentage of naive T cells measured by flow cytometry. Estimates of total diversity based on one million sequenced T cells were considered lower bounds and underestimates.

Via the germline V gene (reference sequence), CDR1 is SEHNR and CDR2 FQNEAQ. Spanning cysteine to phenylalanine, the CDR3 consists of 18 amino acids. The kept DNA is CDR3 alone, 54 bases in frame from the first base. V is trimmed back by 4 bases and J by 3 bases, and the junction contains 16 bases that no gene match accounts for. The TCR originated in a woman under 40 in good health. In this chain, TRBV7-9 is recombined with TRBJ2-7; TRBD1 fits 9 bases in the junction. Sequencing was carried out using blood. Here is the DNA: TGTGCCAGCAGCTCCGATGTACTCCGGGACAGGGATTTCTACGAGCAGTACTTC. It codes for CASSSDVLRDRDFYEQYF.